Below are 18 T cell receptor beta chains sequenced from a single sample in a study of T cells in Graves' hyperthyroidism and ophthalmopathy. There were TCR beta CDR3 regions amplified from RNA transcripts. A first-round RT-PCR of the TCR CDR3 used the HTBI primer set. TCRdb analysed the multiplex PCR reads with MiXCR anew, one entry per CDR3 protein. This sample has around 520,000 distinct CDR3 sequences; approximately 25% occur once, and the top ten carry about 11%. Sequences were obtained from blood. The receptors were sampled from a woman in her 30s with Graves' ophthalmopathy.

This clonotype was found many times. The chain carries TRBV20-1 and TRBJ1-1; the match to TRBD1 covers 10 bases. This CDR3 region has 15 residues. J was trimmed by 4 bases and V by 3 bases; bases with no gene match: 8. Germline CDR1 is DFQATT and CDR2 is SNEGSKA (reference sequence). The CDR3 DNA reads as TGCAGTGCTAGGTCCGTGGGGGACAGGGGCACTGAAGCTTTCTTT. This encodes CSARSVGDRGTEAFF.

Many counts were recorded for this clonotype. This CDR3 reads CATDFRGRGDTIYF. The CDR3 DNA sequence: TGTGCCACCGACTTCAGGGGAAGAGGAGACACCATATATTTT. The J gene is TRBJ1-3, the V gene TRBV6-5; maybe TRBD1 (6 bases). The CDR3 extends over 14 amino acids. Germline-derived CDR1 and CDR2 are MNHEY and SVGAGI. The ends were cut back, 10 bases at V and 8 bases at J, with 21 bases in the middle.

This clonotype came up many times. This sequence joins TRBV4-3 and TRBJ2-5; 8 nucleotides agree with TRBD1. The CDR3 consists of 16 residues. V shed 0 bases, J shed 5 bases, and the junction held 8 bases outside the gene matches. Germline CDR1 reads LGHNA; CDR2 reads YSLEER. CDR3 loop: CASSQDWQGAWETQYF. Here the CDR3 DNA reads TGCGCCAGCAGCCAAGATTGGCAGGGGGCGTGGGAGACCCAGTACTTC.

This clonotype turned up a few times. The chain links TRBV7-6 to TRBJ2-7; a weak D match, TRBD2 (5 bases). V was cut by 4 bases and J by 3 bases, with 10 bases left in between. This CDR3 spans 13 amino acids. Germline V gives CDR1 SGHVS, CDR2 FNYEAQ. CDR3 in DNA: TGTGCCAGCAGCTCGGGGAACGACTACGAGCAGTACTTC. Encoded protein: CASSSGNDYEQYF. Looking up the rest from reference TRBV7-6 and TRBJ2-7 gives the full variable domain: GAGVSQSPRYKVTKRGQDVALRCDPISGHVSLYWYRQALGQGPEFLTYFNYEAQQDKSGLPNDRFSAERPEGSISTLTIQRTEQRDSAMYRCASSSGNDYEQYFGPGTRLTVT.

The chain carries TRBV6-1 and TRBJ1-5; D unresolved. The CDR3 contains 15 residues. Trimming cost V 7 bases and J 0 bases, with 13 bases left between them. Germline V gene lookup returns CDR1 MNHNS and CDR2 SASEGT. Here the CDR3 reads CASKKDPYSNQPQHF. The DNA for the CDR3 is TGTGCCAGCAAGAAGGACCCTTATAGCAATCAGCCCCAGCATTTT.

This clonotype was counted ten times or more. The rearrangement links TRBV10-3 to TRBJ1-2; TRBD1 matches at 7 bases. CDR3 length: 13 amino acids. CDR1 is ENHRY, CDR2 SYGVKD, per germline. J was trimmed by 8 bases and V by 8 bases; bases with no gene match: 11. The CDR3 bases are TGTGCCATCCTGCGAGCAGGGGGTGAGGGCTACACCTTC. It encodes CAILRAGGEGYTF.

This clonotype was seen only once. J is TRBJ2-5 and V is TRBV20-1; 9 nucleotides agree with TRBD2. Germline CDR1 reads DFQATT; CDR2 reads SNEGSKA (reference sequence). This CDR3 is 15 amino acids long. V lost 0 bases, J lost 6 bases, and 8 bases stayed unmatched. CDR3 region: CSARDAAGGWKTQYF. CDR3 nucleotide sequence: TGCAGTGCTAGAGATGCGGCGGGAGGGTGGAAGACCCAGTACTTC.

This clonotype appeared many times. J is TRBJ1-1 and V is TRBV20-1, with D hard to call. V shed 6 bases and J shed 3 bases, with 8 bases lying between them. CDR3 length: 11 residues. Germline V lookup: CDR1 DFQATT, CDR2 SNEGSKA (reference sequence). This CDR3 reads CSAKRYTEAFF. CDR3 nucleotides: TGCAGTGCAAAACGGTACACTGAAGCTTTCTTT.

The V gene is TRBV29-1, the J gene TRBJ2-7, with D tentatively TRBD2 (7 bases). V lost 4 bases, J lost 5 bases, and 12 bases lay in between. This CDR3 spans 12 amino acids. In germline, CDR1 is SQVTM, CDR2 ANQGSEA. In nucleotides, the CDR3 is TGCAGCGTTGTTCGGGGGGCCCACGAGCAGTACTTC. The encoded protein is CSVVRGAHEQYF.

In its sample, this clonotype was seen a few times. V is TRBV7-9 and J is TRBJ1-5; D is perhaps TRBD1 (5 bases). The CDR3 contains 15 residues. Deletions cut 3 bases from V and 0 bases from J, with 9 bases between. Per the germline V gene, CDR1 is SEHNR and CDR2 is FQNEAQ (reference sequence). Written as DNA, the CDR3 is TGTGCCAGCAGCTTCTCCAGGGATAGCAATCAGCCCCAGCATTTT. Encoded protein: CASSFSRDSNQPQHF.

There are many counts of this clonotype. The V and J genes are TRBV18 and TRBJ2-5; TRBD1 agrees at 8 bases. CDR3 length equals 16 residues. Germline CDR1 and CDR2: KGHSH and LQKENI. The ends lost 3 bases at V and 5 bases at J; junction bases unmatched: 11. This CDR3 is CASSPPSRTGRETQYF. In DNA form, the CDR3 reads TGTGCCAGCTCACCTCCATCCCGGACAGGGCGGGAGACCCAGTACTTC.

Many counts were recorded for this clonotype. This chain uses TRBV6-1 with TRBJ1-6; unclear D gene. V lost 5 bases to trimming and J lost 7 bases, with 6 bases between them. Germline CDR1 is MNHNS and CDR2 is SASEGT. This CDR3 is 12 amino acids long. The DNA for the CDR3 is TGTGCCAGCAGTATAGGGAATTCACCCCTCCACTTT. Protein: CASSIGNSPLHF.

This clonotype was counted many times. The chain is built from TRBV4-3 and TRBJ1-2, with 7 positions matching TRBD1. V was pared by 2 bases and J by 3 bases, with 9 bases of the junction left unmatched. CDR3 length equals 16 residues. Germline-derived CDR1 and CDR2 are LGHNA and YSLEER. CDR3 loop: CASSQSTQQGYYGYTF. CDR3 nucleotide sequence: TGCGCCAGCAGCCAATCTACCCAACAGGGGTACTATGGCTACACCTTC.

The chain uses TRBV6-4 and TRBJ2-2, with D possibly matching TRBD1 (5 bases). This CDR3 has 14 amino acids. V lost 4 bases to trimming and J lost 2 bases, with 8 bases between them. Per the germline V gene, CDR1 is MRHNA and CDR2 is SNTAGT. CDR3 loop: CASSADTNTGELFF. CDR3 sequence (DNA): TGTGCCAGCAGTGCGGACACTAACACCGGGGAGCTGTTTTTT.

The table lists this clonotype with many counts. The chain has TRBV28 and TRBJ1-2, with D possibly being TRBD1 (6 bases). Trimming removed 5 bases at V and 8 bases at J, with 21 bases between. This CDR3 is built from 15 residues. CDR1 is MDHEN and CDR2 is SYDVKM in the germline V gene. CDR3 region: CASSPPQGGMGGYTF. The CDR3, as DNA: TGTGCCAGCAGTCCCCCACAGGGCGGAATGGGGGGCTACACCTTC.

Ten or more counts support this clonotype. This rearrangement joins TRBV7-6 to TRBJ1-1; the D is unclear. Per the germline V gene, CDR1 is SGHVS and CDR2 is FNYEAQ. This CDR3 is 15 amino acids long. Trimming cost V 6 bases and J 3 bases, with 17 bases left between them. The CDR3 loop is CASSKVTDPHTEAFF. For the CDR3, the DNA is TGTGCCAGCAGTAAGGTGACGGACCCCCACACTGAAGCTTTCTTT.

V is TRBV6-1 and J is TRBJ1-5; no clear D. With 5 bases removed from V and 5 bases from J, the gap between germline ends came to 10 bases. CDR3 length: 13 residues. Germline values: CDR1 MNHNS, CDR2 SASEGT. CDR3 nucleotides: TGTGCCAGCAGTCTCAGCTTCGATCAGCCCCAGCATTTT. It yields the protein CASSLSFDQPQHF.

This clonotype was detected ten times or more. The chain combines TRBV12-3 or TRBV12-4 with TRBJ2-7; no clear D. The CDR3 contains 13 residues. Trimming took off 3 bases at V and 2 bases at J, with 8 bases between the two ends. This CDR3 is CASSFKIPYEQYF. The CDR3 DNA is TGTGCCAGCAGTTTTAAGATTCCCTACGAGCAGTACTTC.